The 3 T cell receptor beta chains below were found in one sample sequenced in a study of T cells after yellow fever vaccination. MiXCR was run by TCRdb on the 5' RACE reads, yielding one entry per CDR3 protein. The sample yields some 52,000 distinct CDR3 sequences, approximately 7% seen once. Sequenced here: CD8+ T cells not binding an NS4B(214-222) dextramer, sorted from PBMCs, sampled roughly 47 days after the first yellow fever vaccination. These receptors all stem from a man younger than 35 who received the YFV17D yellow fever vaccine.

This chain joins TRBV7-9 and TRBJ2-7, with D tentatively TRBD1 or TRBD2 (6 bases each). This CDR3 is 15 amino acids long. Germline V gene lookup returns CDR1 SEHNR and CDR2 FQNEAQ (reference sequence). V was cut by 5 bases and J by 2 bases, with 16 bases left in between. This CDR3 reads CASSDSLGGTYEQYF. CDR3 bases: TGTGCCAGCAGCGACTCTTTGGGGGGCACCTACGAGCAGTACTTC.

This clonotype was seen many times. This rearrangement joins TRBV20-1 to TRBJ2-2; D not resolved. This CDR3 has 13 residues. V gave up 4 bases and J gave up 2 bases, with 8 bases separating them. The germline V gene has CDR1 DFQATT and CDR2 SNEGSKA (reference sequence). The CDR3 loop reads CSAISGNTGELFF. For the CDR3, the DNA is TGCAGTGCTATATCCGGTAACACCGGGGAGCTGTTTTTT.

The V and J genes are TRBV7-7 and TRBJ1-4, with D possibly being TRBD1 (6 bases). CDR3 length equals 16 residues. The germline V gene has CDR1 SSHAT and CDR2 FNYEAQ (reference sequence). The CDR3 sequence: CGSSLNKDRTNEKLFF. In DNA, the CDR3 is TGTGGTAGCAGCTTAAATAAGGACAGAACTAATGAAAAACTGTTTTTT.